The 30 T cell receptor beta chains below come from one sample, sequenced in a study of blood T cell repertoires in COVID-19. Assay: immunoSEQ multiplex PCR; the TCRdb copy retains only in-frame clones and omits some. The repertoire has about 240,000 clones, approximately 80% of them found once; the top ten carry around 7.2%. What was sequenced was peripheral blood. Receptors originate from a woman older than 75 with COVID-19, enrolled during active disease.

The gene calls are TRBV5-1 and TRBJ1-6; no clear D. The CDR3 extends over 15 amino acids. V lost 4 bases and J 14 bases, leaving 22 bases between the germline ends. Germline CDR1 reads SGHRS; CDR2 reads YFSETQ. For the CDR3, the DNA is TGCGCCAGCAGCCCTGCTGACACCCCTGGTGGTTCCCTCCACTTT. Protein sequence: CASSPADTPGGSLHF.

This clone has a single count. The rearrangement uses TRBV11-2 and TRBJ2-1, with D possibly matching TRBD2 (5 bases). Germline V lookup: CDR1 SGHAT, CDR2 FQNNGV. Trimming took off 1 base at V and 0 bases at J, with 7 bases between the two ends. The CDR3 extends over 15 amino acids. CDR3 sequence reads: CASSLGTPSYNEQFF. In DNA, the CDR3 is TGTGCCAGCAGCTTAGGGACTCCCTCCTACAATGAGCAGTTCTTC.

The chain's CDR3 is CASSLLPGQGPSYEQYF. CDR3 coding DNA: TGCGCCAGCAGCCTATTACCGGGACAGGGTCCATCCTACGAGCAGTACTTC. This sequence joins TRBV5-1 and TRBJ2-7; 9 bases match TRBD1. The CDR3 contains 17 residues. Germline CDR1 and CDR2: SGHRS and YFSETQ. V lost 4 bases and J lost 1; bases outside the gene matches: 12.

The rearrangement uses TRBV21-1 and TRBJ2-3; the DNA was not used to check the table's D call, TRBD1. TRBV21-1 is annotated as a pseudogene. CDR3 size: 12 residues. The CDR3 here is CASSKTTDTQYF. CDR3 bases: TGTGCCAGCAGCAAAACAACAGATACGCAGTATTTT.

V usage is TRBV2 and J usage is TRBJ1-2; 9 positions agree with TRBD1. The CDR3 spans 14 residues. In germline, CDR1 is SNHLY, CDR2 FYNNEI. Trimming at V came to 6 bases and at J to 7 bases, leaving 9 bases not matched to a gene. The chain's CDR3 is CASRGTGMNTGYTF. For the CDR3, the DNA is TGTGCCAGCAGGGGGACAGGGATGAATACTGGCTACACCTTC.

The chain links TRBV18 to TRBJ2-1; TRBD1 matches at 10 bases. The germline V gene encodes CDR1 KGHSH and CDR2 LQKENI. The V gene end was trimmed by 0 bases and the J gene end by 6 bases; junction bases not matched to a gene: 2. CDR3 length: 15 residues. CDR3 amino acids: CASSPPTGGGNEQFF. The CDR3 DNA reads TGTGCCAGCTCACCACCGACAGGGGGCGGCAATGAGCAGTTCTTC.

This clone was counted between two and nine times. The V and J genes are TRBV7-3 and TRBJ1-2; D is possibly TRBD1 (5 bases). From germline, CDR1 is SGHTA and CDR2 FQGTGA. Trimming took 7 bases from V and 3 from J, leaving 15 bases between them. CDR3 length: 14 amino acids. The CDR3 DNA reads TGTGCCAGCACCCGGGGGGTAAAGGACTATGGCTACACCTTC. Protein sequence: CASTRGVKDYGYTF.

The genes are TRBV7-3 and TRBJ1-1; 8 bases match TRBD1. V was pared by 5 bases and J by 4 bases, with 9 bases of the junction left unmatched. The V gene's germline CDR1 is SGHTA and CDR2 FQGTGA. CDR3 length: 15 amino acids. CDR3 bases: TGTGCCAGCAGCCCCCAGGGACAGGCTGGCACTGAAGCTTTCTTT. Translating gives CASSPQGQAGTEAFF.

V is TRBV29-1 and J is TRBJ2-3, with D unclear. V was shortened by 5 bases and J by 2 bases, with 5 bases between the two germline ends. The CDR3 is 11 amino acids. Germline CDR1 and CDR2: SQVTM and ANQGSEA. In DNA, the CDR3 is TGCAGCGTTCGAGACACAGATACGCAGTATTTT. Residues: CSVRDTDTQYF.

CDR3: CAISGGTASGNTIYF. DNA for the CDR3: TGTGCCATCAGTGGAGGGACAGCCTCTGGAAACACCATATATTTT. The chain carries TRBV10-3 and TRBJ1-3; 7 bases match TRBD1. CDR1 is ENHRY and CDR2 is SYGVKD in the germline V gene. With 4 bases clipped from V and 0 bases from J, the junction kept 3 bases outside the gene matches. The CDR3 is 15 residues long.

This clone was detected only once. The chain recombines TRBV27 with TRBJ2-7, with 7 nucleotides matching TRBD1. This CDR3 comprises 14 residues. CDR1 MNHEY and CDR2 SMNVEV come from the germline V gene (reference sequence). Trimming cost V 6 bases and J 4 bases; bases outside gene matches: 9. CDR3 nucleotides: TGTGCCAGCAGGATCGGACAGGTTTCGTACGAGCAGTACTTC. Protein sequence: CASRIGQVSYEQYF.

The chain uses TRBV18 and TRBJ2-7; a possible D gene is TRBD2 (5 bases). Germline assignment: CDR1 KGHSH and CDR2 LQKENI. V was pared by 6 bases and J by 2 bases, with 14 bases between. The CDR3 length is 14 residues. This chain's CDR3 is CASSLNGLPYEQYF. CDR3 bases: TGTGCCAGCTCCCTTAATGGACTCCCCTACGAGCAGTACTTC.

J is TRBJ1-3 and V is TRBV5-4; D is unclear. V was trimmed by 7 bases and J by 6 bases, leaving 20 bases between them. CDR3 size: 15 residues. Germline V gene sequence: CDR1 SGHNT, CDR2 YYREEE (reference sequence). The CDR3 is CASSRPDRLENTIYF. The CDR3 DNA reads TGTGCCAGCTCCCGCCCCGACCGCCTAGAAAACACCATATATTTT.

This chain joins TRBV7-9 and TRBJ1-5; 7 nucleotides match TRBD1. With 5 bases clipped from V and 7 bases from J, the junction kept 14 bases outside the gene matches. Germline V gives CDR1 SEHNR, CDR2 FQNEAQ (reference sequence). CDR3 size: 16 residues. This CDR3 reads CASSLGTAGMGQPQHF. The CDR3 bases are TGTGCCAGCAGCCTAGGGACAGCCGGGATGGGGCAGCCCCAGCATTTT.

CDR3 sequence: CASSLEGPNSPLHF. The DNA of the CDR3 is TGTGCCAGCAGCTTAGAGGGGCCGAATTCACCCCTCCACTTT. The chain uses TRBV11-2 and TRBJ1-6, with D perhaps TRBD1 (5 bases). V gave up 0 bases and J gave up 7 bases, with 7 bases separating them. The CDR3 has 14 amino acids. Germline values: CDR1 SGHAT, CDR2 FQNNGV.

The V gene is TRBV19, the J gene TRBJ2-5, with D possibly TRBD2 on 6 matching bases. The CDR3 consists of 15 residues. CDR1 is LNHDA and CDR2 is SQIVND in the germline V gene (reference sequence). The V gene lost 3 bases and the J gene lost 1 base, with 12 bases spanning the gap. DNA for the CDR3: TGTGCCAGTAGTATTGGGCCGGGGGTCCAAGAGACCCAGTACTTC. Its protein product is CASSIGPGVQETQYF.

The rearrangement links TRBV29-1 to TRBJ2-7; maybe TRBD1 (5 bases). The V gene lost 4 bases and the J gene lost 2 bases, with 9 bases spanning the gap. This CDR3 region has 12 residues. Germline V gene sequence: CDR1 SQVTM, CDR2 ANQGSEA. CDR3 coding DNA: TGCAGCGTTGGGAAGGGGCCCTACGAGCAGTACTTC. It encodes CSVGKGPYEQYF.

The chain is built from TRBV24-1 and TRBJ2-1, with D possibly TRBD1 on 5 matching bases. Germline CDR1 is KGHDR and CDR2 is SFDVKD. The CDR3 covers 15 residues. Trimming removed 2 bases at V and 5 bases at J, with 12 bases between. The CDR3: CATSDSRVGDNEQFF. The CDR3 nucleotides read TGTGCCACCAGTGATTCCAGGGTTGGGGACAATGAGCAGTTCTTC.

This chain connects TRBV15 to TRBJ2-1; D remains unclear. CDR1 is LNHNV, CDR2 YYDKDF, per germline (reference sequence). This CDR3 comprises 11 residues. Deletions cut 7 bases from V and 9 bases from J, with 10 bases between. The CDR3 nucleotides are TGTGCCACCAACCTTAGAGGTGAGCAGTTCTTC. Translating gives CATNLRGEQFF.

This chain uses TRBV3-1 (or the pseudogene TRBV3-2) with TRBJ1-1; 7 nucleotides align to TRBD1. The CDR3 is made up of 14 amino acids. Germline trimming cut 4 bases from V and 5 bases from J; bases unmatched to any gene: 7. Germline CDR1 is LGHDT and CDR2 is YNNKEL (reference sequence). CDR3 bases: TGTGCCAGCAGCCCACAGGGGCTTTTGACTGAAGCTTTCTTT. Encoded protein: CASSPQGLLTEAFF.

This clone was detected only once. Other DNA sequences of this sample code for an identical CDR3. V gene TRBV5-1 combines with J gene TRBJ1-5, with 7 bases lining up with TRBD1. The CDR3 runs to 15 residues. V dropped 4 bases and J dropped 0; count of bases not matched to a gene: 4. Looked up from germline, CDR1 is SGHRS and CDR2 is YFSETQ. CDR3 loop: CASSLTGDSNQPQHF. The DNA for the CDR3 is TGCGCCAGCAGCCTTACAGGGGATAGCAATCAGCCCCAGCATTTT.

The V and J genes are TRBV6-5 and TRBJ2-1, with 9 bases lining up with TRBD2. Germline values: CDR1 MNHEY, CDR2 SVGAGI. J lost 2 bases, V lost 4 bases, and 3 bases had no gene match. The CDR3 consists of 15 residues. CDR3 sequence: CASSSAGGPYNEQFF. CDR3 nucleotides: TGTGCCAGCAGTTCAGCGGGGGGTCCCTACAATGAGCAGTTCTTC.

This clone was detected once. V is TRBV15 and J is TRBJ2-1; D may be TRBD2 (10 bases). Germline V gene lookup returns CDR1 LNHNV and CDR2 YYDKDF (reference sequence). The CDR3 is 15 amino acids. Trimming left V 5 bases short and J 7 bases short, with 18 bases between. The CDR3 DNA is TGTGCCACCAGCCGGACTAGCGGACAGGGGAATGAGCAGTTCTTC. Protein product: CATSRTSGQGNEQFF.

V is TRBV7-2 and J is TRBJ2-7, with D possibly being TRBD2 (5 bases). Trimming pared 1 base from V and 1 base from J, leaving 11 bases between. Per germline, CDR1 SGHTA and CDR2 FQGNSA. The CDR3 consists of 15 residues. DNA for the CDR3: TGTGCCAGCAGCTTAGGAGCGGTCTCATCCTACGAGCAGTACTTC. Translating it yields CASSLGAVSSYEQYF.

The chain combines TRBV29-1 with TRBJ2-3; 11 nucleotides align to TRBD2. CDR1 is SQVTM, CDR2 ANQGSEA, per germline. Unmatched junction bases numbered 3, after V lost 4 bases and J lost 0 bases. The CDR3 spans 15 residues. The CDR3 sequence is CSVAGLAASTDTQYF. The DNA for the CDR3 is TGCAGCGTTGCGGGACTAGCGGCTAGCACAGATACGCAGTATTTT.

The chain combines TRBV24-1 with TRBJ2-1; tentative D call: TRBD1 (5 bases). Trimming shortened V by 1 base and J by 5 bases, and 11 bases separated the two germline ends. This CDR3 has 15 residues. Per germline, CDR1 KGHDR and CDR2 SFDVKD. CDR3 protein: CATSDFWQGNNEQFF. In DNA form, the CDR3 reads TGTGCCACCAGTGATTTTTGGCAGGGAAACAATGAGCAGTTCTTC.

The chain combines TRBV5-8 with TRBJ1-2; 7 bases match TRBD1. The V and J ends lost 4 bases and 4 bases, in that order; junction bases with no gene match: 10. Germline assignment: CDR1 SGHTS and CDR2 YDEGEE. This CDR3 contains 15 residues. CDR3: CASSLGTVYSYGYTF. Here the CDR3 DNA reads TGTGCCAGCAGCCTAGGGACAGTTTATAGCTATGGCTACACCTTC.

Only a few counts were recorded for this clone. The chain links TRBV30 to TRBJ1-5, with D unclear. Germline V lookup: CDR1 GTSNPN, CDR2 SVGIG (reference sequence). There are 13 residues in the CDR3. V lost 1 base and J 4 bases, leaving 8 bases between the germline ends. DNA of the CDR3: TGTGCCTGGAGTGAACACCTGAATCAGCCCCAGCATTTT. Translating gives CAWSEHLNQPQHF.

CDR3 loop: CSARGSYNSPLHF. The DNA of the CDR3 is TGCAGCGCCCGGGGGTCCTATAATTCACCCCTCCACTTT. V is TRBV29-1 and J is TRBJ1-6; D is perhaps TRBD1 (5 bases). Trimming left V 7 bases short and J 1 base short, with 8 bases between. Germline loops: CDR1 SQVTM, CDR2 ANQGSEA. The CDR3 is made up of 13 amino acids.

The rearrangement joins TRBV18 to TRBJ2-5; 15 bases are a match to TRBD2. V was pared by 3 bases and J by 3 bases, with 2 bases of the junction left unmatched. CDR3 length: 16 amino acids. Germline V gene data show CDR1 as KGHSH and CDR2 as LQKENI. The CDR3 bases are TGTGCCAGCTCACCCGGACTAGCGGGGGGGGAAGAGACCCAGTACTTC. Amino acid sequence: CASSPGLAGGEETQYF. Full variable domain (remainder filled in from reference TRBV18 and TRBJ2-5): NAGVMQNPRHLVRRRGQEARLRCSPMKGHSHVYWYRQLPEEGLKFMVYLQKENIIDESGMPKERFSAEFPKEGPSILRIQQVVRGDSAAYFCASSPGLAGGEETQYFGPGTRLLVL.